This TCR beta chain was found in a study of CD8 T cells in ankylosing spondylitis. Study-wide results and caveats: Typical of ankylosing spondylitis blood, it appeared, was a TCR beta motif of 7 or 8 highly homologous variants. Several of the motif variants were reported before in synovial fluid and blood from reactive arthritis.

In TCRdb, the 5' RACE reads were re-called with MiXCR into one record per CDR3 protein. The sample contains tens of thousands of distinct CDR3 sequences, around 26% of which appear only once. This clonotype was seen only a few times. What it binds is unknown. Germline CDR1 reads MGHRA; CDR2 reads YSYEKL. V was pared by 3 bases and J by 5 bases, with 5 bases of the junction left unmatched. This CDR3 comprises 15 residues. Sequencing used blood, either unsorted or a sorted T cell fraction (not recorded which). The receptor's source is a male donor with ankylosing spondylitis or in good health (not recorded which). The chain recombines TRBV4-1 with TRBJ2-1, with 9 nucleotides matching TRBD2. In DNA form, the CDR3 reads TGCGCCAGCAGCCAGAGACTAGCGGATAACAATGAGCAGTTCTTC. Protein: CASSQRLADNNEQFF.